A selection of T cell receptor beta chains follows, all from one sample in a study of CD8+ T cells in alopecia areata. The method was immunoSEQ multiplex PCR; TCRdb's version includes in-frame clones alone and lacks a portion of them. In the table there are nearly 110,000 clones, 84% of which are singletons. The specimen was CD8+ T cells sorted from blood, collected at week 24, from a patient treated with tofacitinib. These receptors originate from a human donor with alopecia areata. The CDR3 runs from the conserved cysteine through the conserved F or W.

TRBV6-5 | CASSSPGQTNTGELFF
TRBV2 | CASIEGQRGGNNEQFF
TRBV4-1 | CASSQDQWEETQYF
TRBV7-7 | CASSLNLQDTQYF
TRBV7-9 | CASSPDRTDTQYF
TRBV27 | CASSLGTDTQYF
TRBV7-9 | CASSAEKTNTGELFF
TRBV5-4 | CASSLESGELFF
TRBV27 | CASSLTGTRTDTQYF
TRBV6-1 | CASSEAQGGLAETQYF
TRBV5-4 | CASSLAGSSGANVLTF
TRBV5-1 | CASNLTTGGYSYNEQFF
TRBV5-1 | CASSLTGGPSYNEQFF
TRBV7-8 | CASSLEDGYYTF
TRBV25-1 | CASSEKMGNEQYF
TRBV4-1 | CASSQEGSTYYEQYF
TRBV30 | CAWSVLGSSYNEQFF
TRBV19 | CASSGATGSGGTFWDIQYF
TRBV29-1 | CSVCPEGVETQYF
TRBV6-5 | CASSYVAANSPLHF
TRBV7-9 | CASSPPTGELFF
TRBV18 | CASSPLGTSSWDTQYF
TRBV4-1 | CASSQESSGGTYEQYF
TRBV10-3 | CAISEVAGAGGELFF
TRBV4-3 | CASSQDWGGYNSPLHF
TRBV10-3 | CAIHHDGTDTQYF